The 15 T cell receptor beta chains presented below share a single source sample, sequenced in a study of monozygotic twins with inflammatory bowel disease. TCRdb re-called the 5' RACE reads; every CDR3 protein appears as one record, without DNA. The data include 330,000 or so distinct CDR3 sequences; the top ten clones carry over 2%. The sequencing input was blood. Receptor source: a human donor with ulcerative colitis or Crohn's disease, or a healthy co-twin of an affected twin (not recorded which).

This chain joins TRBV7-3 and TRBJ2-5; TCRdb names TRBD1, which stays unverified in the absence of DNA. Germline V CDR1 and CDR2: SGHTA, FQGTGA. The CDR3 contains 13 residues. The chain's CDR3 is CASSLGGQETQYF.

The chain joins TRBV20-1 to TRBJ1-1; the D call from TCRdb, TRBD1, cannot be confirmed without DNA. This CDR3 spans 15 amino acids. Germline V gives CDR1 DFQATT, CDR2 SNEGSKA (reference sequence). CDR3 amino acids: CSASPFETGEAEAFF.

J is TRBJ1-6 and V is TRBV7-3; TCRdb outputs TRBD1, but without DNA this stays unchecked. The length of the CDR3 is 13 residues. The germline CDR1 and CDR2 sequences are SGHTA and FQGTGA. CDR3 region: CASSPDRDSPLHF. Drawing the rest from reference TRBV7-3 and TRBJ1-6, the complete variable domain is GAGVSQTPSNKVTEKGKYVELRCDPISGHTALYWYRQSLGQGPEFLIYFQGTGAADDSGLPNDRFFAVRPEGSVSTLKIQRTERGDSAVYLCASSPDRDSPLHFGNGTRLTVT.

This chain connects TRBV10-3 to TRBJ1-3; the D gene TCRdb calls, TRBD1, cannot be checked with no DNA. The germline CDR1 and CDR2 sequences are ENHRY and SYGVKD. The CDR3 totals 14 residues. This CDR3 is CAIGTGQKGNTINF.

The CDR3 sequence is CASSSATSGREQFF. This chain links TRBV6-5 with TRBJ2-1; the TCRdb D gene call, TRBD2, has no DNA to confirm it. Germline V CDR1 and CDR2: MNHEY, SVGAGI. CDR3 length: 14 amino acids.

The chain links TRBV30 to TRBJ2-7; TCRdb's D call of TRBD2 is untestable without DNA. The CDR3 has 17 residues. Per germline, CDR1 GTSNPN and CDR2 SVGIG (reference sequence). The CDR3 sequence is CAWSVILGGLEPYEQYF. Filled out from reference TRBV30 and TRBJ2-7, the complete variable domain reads SQTIHQWPATLVQPVGSPLSLECTVEGTSNPNLYWYRQAAGRGLQLLFYSVGIGQISSEVPQNLSASRPQDRQFILSSKKLLLSDSGFYLCAWSVILGGLEPYEQYFGPGTRLTVT.

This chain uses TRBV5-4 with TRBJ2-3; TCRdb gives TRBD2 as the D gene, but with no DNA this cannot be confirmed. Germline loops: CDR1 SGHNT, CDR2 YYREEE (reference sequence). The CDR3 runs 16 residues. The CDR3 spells CASSSELAGVSDTQYF.

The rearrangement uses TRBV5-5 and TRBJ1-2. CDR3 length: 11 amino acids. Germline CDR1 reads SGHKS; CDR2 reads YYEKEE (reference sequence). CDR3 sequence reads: CASSLDYGYTF.

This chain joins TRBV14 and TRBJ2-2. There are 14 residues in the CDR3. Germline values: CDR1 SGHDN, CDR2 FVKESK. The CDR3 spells CASSRGPKTGELFF. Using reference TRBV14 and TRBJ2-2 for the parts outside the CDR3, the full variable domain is EAGVTQFPSHSVIEKGQTVTLRCDPISGHDNLYWYRRVMGKEIKFLLHFVKESKQDESGMPNNRFLAERTGGTYSTLKVQPAELEDSGVYFCASSRGPKTGELFFGEGSRLTVL.

The CDR3 spells CASSVGPGSNEKLFF. The chain links TRBV9 to TRBJ1-4; TCRdb reports TRBD1, a call that lacks DNA to check it against. CDR1 is SGDLS and CDR2 is YYNGEE in the germline V gene. This CDR3 region has 15 residues. The entire variable domain, with the rest obtained from reference TRBV9 and TRBJ1-4, is as follows: DSGVTQTPKHLITATGQRVTLRCSPRSGDLSVYWYQQSLDQGLQFLIQYYNGEERAKGNILERFSAQQFPDLHSELNLSSLELGDSALYFCASSVGPGSNEKLFFGSGTQLSVL.

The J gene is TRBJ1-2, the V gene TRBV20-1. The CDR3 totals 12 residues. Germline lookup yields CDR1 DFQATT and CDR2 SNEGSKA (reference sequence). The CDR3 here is CSAKQINYGYTF.

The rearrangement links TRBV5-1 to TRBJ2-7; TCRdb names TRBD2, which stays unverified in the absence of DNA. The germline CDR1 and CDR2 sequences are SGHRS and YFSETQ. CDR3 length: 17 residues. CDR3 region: CASSPTSSGSRVGEQYF.

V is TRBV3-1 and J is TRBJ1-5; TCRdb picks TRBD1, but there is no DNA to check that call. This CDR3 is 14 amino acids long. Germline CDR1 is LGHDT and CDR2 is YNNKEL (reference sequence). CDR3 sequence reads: CASSPGQPYQPQHF.

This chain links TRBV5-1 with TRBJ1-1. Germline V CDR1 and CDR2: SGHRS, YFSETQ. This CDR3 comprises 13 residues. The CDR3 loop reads CASSPSGISMAFF.

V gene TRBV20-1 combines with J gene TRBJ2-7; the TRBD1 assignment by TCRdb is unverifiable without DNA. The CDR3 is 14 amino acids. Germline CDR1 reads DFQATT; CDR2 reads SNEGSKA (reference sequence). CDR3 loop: CSARTGSALYEQYF.